The next 25 T cell receptor beta chains were all read from a single sample in a study of T cell repertoires in cytomegalovirus infection. One entry per CDR3 protein results from TCRdb running MiXCR on the reads. The table lists about 530,000 distinct CDR3 sequences, approximately 25% of them singletons. Sequenced: PBMCs. The source of these receptors is a human donor in good health (CMV status not recorded). Some clones in this sample may be carry-over from other donors' samples.

The V call is TRBV6-6, the J call TRBJ2-1; 9 bases map to TRBD1. The CDR3 has 15 residues. CDR1 is MNHNY, CDR2 SVGAGI, per germline (reference sequence). Germline trimming cut 6 bases from V and 7 bases from J; bases unmatched to any gene: 10. This chain's CDR3 is CASSLDRGALNEQFF. Here the CDR3 DNA reads TGTGCCAGCAGCCTGGACAGGGGAGCGTTGAATGAGCAGTTCTTC.

V usage is TRBV19 and J usage is TRBJ1-1, with TRBD1 matching 8 bases. CDR3 size: 17 residues. The V segment lost 9 bases and the J segment 3 bases; nucleotides outside the gene matches: 18. Germline CDR1 reads LNHDA; CDR2 reads SQIVND (reference sequence). This CDR3 is CASFDYPGGGWYTEAFF. The CDR3 bases are TGTGCCAGCTTTGATTACCCAGGGGGCGGATGGTACACTGAAGCTTTCTTT. The complete variable domain, with remaining parts taken from reference TRBV19 and TRBJ1-1, reads DGGITQSPKYLFRKEGQNVTLSCEQNLNHDAMYWYRQDPGQGLRLIYYSQIVNDFQKGDIAEGYSVSREKKESFPLTVTSAQKNPTAFYLCASFDYPGGGWYTEAFFGQGTRLTVV.

V gene TRBV28 combines with J gene TRBJ1-5; D may be TRBD1 (5 bases). Germline V lookup: CDR1 MDHEN, CDR2 SYDVKM. With 7 bases removed from V and 4 bases from J, the gap between germline ends came to 17 bases. CDR3 length: 15 amino acids. The CDR3 nucleotides read TGTGCCAGCATCGCGGACAATCTGAGGAATCAGCCCCAGCATTTT. Translated: CASIADNLRNQPQHF.

This rearrangement joins TRBV20-1 to TRBJ1-5, with TRBD1 identical over 10 bases. This CDR3 has 15 amino acids. CDR1 is DFQATT, CDR2 SNEGSKA, per germline (reference sequence). Trimming at V came to 6 bases and at J to 2 bases, leaving 7 bases not matched to a gene. This CDR3 reads CSAEGTGVGNQPQHF. The CDR3 DNA sequence: TGCAGTGCCGAAGGGACAGGGGTAGGCAATCAGCCCCAGCATTTT.

This clonotype turned up a few times. V usage is TRBV5-1 and J usage is TRBJ1-1; unclear D gene. Deletions cut 0 bases from V and 1 base from J, with 10 bases between. The length of the CDR3 is 15 residues. CDR1 SGHRS and CDR2 YFSETQ come from the germline V gene. This CDR3 reads CASSLETGENTEAFF. For the CDR3, the DNA is TGCGCCAGCAGCTTGGAGACGGGCGAGAACACTGAAGCTTTCTTT.

The chain recombines TRBV5-1 with TRBJ1-4; D ambiguous. The V gene lost 4 bases and the J gene lost 4 bases, with 11 bases spanning the gap. Germline CDR1 SGHRS, CDR2 YFSETQ. This CDR3 is built from 14 residues. The CDR3 protein is CASSRDSYNEKLFF. In DNA, the CDR3 is TGCGCCAGCAGCCGGGATTCCTATAATGAAAAACTGTTTTTT.

V usage is TRBV12-3 or TRBV12-4 and J usage is TRBJ2-2; D is uncertain. The CDR3 is 14 residues long. V was trimmed by 4 bases and J by 3 bases, leaving 9 bases between them. Here the CDR3 DNA reads TGTGCCAGCAGTTCCTTACTCTACACCGGGGAGCTGTTTTTT. It yields the protein CASSSLLYTGELFF.

The chain uses TRBV15 and TRBJ1-1; unclear D gene. Trimming pared 3 bases from V and 6 bases from J, leaving 17 bases between. From germline, CDR1 is LNHNV and CDR2 YYDKDF (reference sequence). This CDR3 contains 15 residues. The CDR3 DNA reads TGTGCCACCAGCAGCCTGCGTCCAGAAAGTGCTGAAGCTTTCTTT. As protein: CATSSLRPESAEAFF.

The chain couples TRBV7-2 to TRBJ2-2, with 9 bases that match TRBD2. V lost 4 bases to trimming and J lost 2 bases; unmatched junction nucleotides: 11. The CDR3 totals 18 residues. Germline values: CDR1 SGHTA, CDR2 FQGNSA. The CDR3 is CASSSGLAHPLNTGELFF. CDR3 coding DNA: TGTGCCAGCAGCTCCGGACTAGCGCACCCTCTAAACACCGGGGAGCTGTTTTTT.

The rearrangement joins TRBV5-4 to TRBJ2-1, with TRBD2 matching 10 bases. V lost 0 bases, J lost 2 bases, and 2 bases stayed unmatched. From germline, CDR1 is SGHNT and CDR2 YYREEE (reference sequence). This CDR3 is built from 16 residues. The CDR3 DNA reads as TGTGCCAGCAGCTTGGACCTAGCGGGAGCCTACAATGAGCAGTTCTTC. Translating it yields CASSLDLAGAYNEQFF.

This rearrangement joins TRBV6-6 to TRBJ2-3; TRBD1 aligns across 8 bases. V lost 6 bases and J lost 2; bases outside the gene matches: 10. CDR1 and CDR2 from the germline V gene are MNHNY and SVGAGI (reference sequence). The CDR3 extends over 16 amino acids. The DNA for the CDR3 is TGTGCCAGCAGCCGGACAGGGAACCCCCCCACAGATACGCAGTATTTT. Translation gives CASSRTGNPPTDTQYF.

This clonotype occurred a few times. This chain connects TRBV7-2 to TRBJ2-1; no firm D call. CDR1 is SGHTA, CDR2 FQGNSA, per germline. CDR3 length equals 17 residues. V was cut by 2 bases and J by 10 bases, with 24 bases left in between. The CDR3 reads CASSLPLSALMKGEQFF. The DNA of the CDR3 is TGTGCCAGCAGCTTACCCCTATCGGCCTTAATGAAGGGAGAGCAGTTCTTC.

V gene TRBV12-3 or TRBV12-4 combines with J gene TRBJ1-3; no clear D. The CDR3 sequence is 16 residues long. Trimming removed 5 bases from V and 1 base from J, with 15 bases in between. CDR3 in amino acids: CASSPNSAASGNTIYF. The DNA for the CDR3 is TGTGCCAGCAGTCCCAACTCGGCAGCTTCTGGAAACACCATATATTTT.

With regard to this clonotype: This may be a read error: a much more frequent sequence differs by one nucleotide. J is TRBJ2-5 and V is TRBV28, with TRBD1 matching 7 bases. The CDR3 is 21 amino acids. CDR1 is MDHEN and CDR2 is SYDVKM in the germline V gene. CDR3: CASSAQTGKRRDRGLQETQCF. In DNA form, the CDR3 reads TGTGCCAGCAGTGCCCAGACAGGGAAGAGGCGCGATCGAGGCCTCCAAGAGACCCAGTGCTTC.

The J gene is TRBJ2-3, the V gene TRBV12-3 or TRBV12-4; D gene ambiguous. The CDR3 runs 16 residues. The V and J ends lost 6 bases and 4 bases respectively, with 20 bases between them. The CDR3 sequence: CASSLDRAFPPDTQYF. The CDR3 nucleotides read TGTGCCAGCAGCCTCGACCGGGCCTTCCCCCCAGATACGCAGTATTTT.

The table lists this clonotype with a few counts. V and J are TRBV6-5 and TRBJ2-5, with D maybe TRBD1 (5 bases). This CDR3 region has 15 residues. Deletions cut 8 bases from V and 2 bases from J, with 18 bases between. Germline V gives CDR1 MNHEY, CDR2 SVGAGI. This CDR3 reads CASCRSVDRQETQYF. The CDR3 nucleotides are TGTGCCAGCTGTAGGTCAGTCGACAGACAAGAGACCCAGTACTTC.

J is TRBJ1-1 and V is TRBV20-1; TRBD1 agrees at 8 bases. The CDR3 length is 12 residues. V dropped 6 bases and J dropped 5; count of bases not matched to a gene: 5. The germline V gene encodes CDR1 DFQATT and CDR2 SNEGSKA (reference sequence). Written as DNA, the CDR3 is TGCAGTGCACGGACAGGGCGAACTGAAGCTTTCTTT. This codes for CSARTGRTEAFF.

J is TRBJ1-1 and V is TRBV10-2; 10 nucleotides match TRBD1. CDR3 length: 12 amino acids. With V trimmed by 8 bases and J by 5 bases, 2 bases remained unmatched. Germline V gene sequence: CDR1 WSHSY, CDR2 SAAADI. CDR3 sequence (DNA): TGCGCCAGCCGGGGACAGGGGACTGAAGCTTTCTTT. Protein: CASRGQGTEAFF.

The table lists this clonotype with a few counts. This chain uses TRBV7-9 with TRBJ1-2; 10 bases agree with TRBD1. With V trimmed by 5 bases and J by 4 bases, 13 bases remained unmatched. The CDR3 runs 17 residues. Germline loops: CDR1 SEHNR, CDR2 FQNEAQ (reference sequence). In DNA form, the CDR3 reads TGTGCCAGCAGCCAACCCCCGGGACAGGGGTATTTCTATGGCTACACCTTC. Encoded protein: CASSQPPGQGYFYGYTF.

The V gene is TRBV27, the J gene TRBJ2-7; no clear D. This CDR3 has 15 amino acids. Trimming took 1 base from V and 4 from J, leaving 14 bases between them. Germline V gives CDR1 MNHEY, CDR2 SMNVEV (reference sequence). Here the CDR3 reads CASSLWPPGQYEQYF. Written as DNA, the CDR3 is TGTGCCAGCAGTTTATGGCCCCCCGGGCAATACGAGCAGTACTTC.

This clonotype came up many times. The chain links TRBV11-2 to TRBJ1-1; TRBD1 aligns across 7 bases. The V and J ends lost 5 bases and 5 bases, in that order; junction bases with no gene match: 11. Per germline, CDR1 SGHAT and CDR2 FQNNGV. The CDR3 sequence is 15 residues long. CDR3 amino acids: CASSPRQGVGTEAFF. CDR3 DNA sequence: TGTGCCAGCAGCCCTAGACAGGGAGTGGGGACTGAAGCTTTCTTT.

This clonotype was observed many times. The chain joins TRBV7-8 to TRBJ2-1, with D possibly TRBD2 on 5 matching bases. There are 17 residues in the CDR3. The V gene lost 4 bases and the J gene lost 2 bases, with 18 bases spanning the gap. CDR1 is SGHVS and CDR2 is FQNEAQ in the germline V gene. The CDR3 spells CASSSWTLTPTYNEQFF. CDR3 nucleotides: TGTGCCAGCAGCTCTTGGACTCTAACCCCTACCTACAATGAGCAGTTCTTC.

This sequence joins TRBV6-2 or TRBV6-3 and TRBJ1-1, with D perhaps matching TRBD1 (6 bases). The ends were cut back, 5 bases at V and 1 base at J, with 17 bases in the middle. This CDR3 comprises 16 residues. The V gene's germline CDR1 is MNHEY and CDR2 SVGEGT. The CDR3 protein is CASSQQGRRTNTEAFF. As DNA, the CDR3 is TGTGCCAGCAGTCAACAGGGACGGAGGACGAACACTGAAGCTTTCTTT.

This clonotype showed up just a few times. The rearrangement links TRBV27 to TRBJ2-2; D not certain. V lost 5 bases, J lost 5 bases, and 12 bases lay in between. Germline V gene lookup returns CDR1 MNHEY and CDR2 SMNVEV (reference sequence). This CDR3 is 14 amino acids long. CDR3 in amino acids: CASSMDPSTGELFF. CDR3 DNA: TGTGCCAGCAGTATGGACCCGTCTACCGGGGAGCTGTTTTTT.

This clonotype was found a few times. It is unclear where the CDR3 begins or ends on the DNA, so no DNA is shown, and the CDR3 is as TCRdb lists it. The chain uses TRBV11-3 and TRBJ2-7; TRBD2 reflects the table's D call only, with no check against the DNA. Germline lookup yields CDR1 SGHNT and CDR2 YENEEA. The CDR3 is 15 residues long, ends included. CDR3 amino acids: CASSLVAGGAVCKYF.